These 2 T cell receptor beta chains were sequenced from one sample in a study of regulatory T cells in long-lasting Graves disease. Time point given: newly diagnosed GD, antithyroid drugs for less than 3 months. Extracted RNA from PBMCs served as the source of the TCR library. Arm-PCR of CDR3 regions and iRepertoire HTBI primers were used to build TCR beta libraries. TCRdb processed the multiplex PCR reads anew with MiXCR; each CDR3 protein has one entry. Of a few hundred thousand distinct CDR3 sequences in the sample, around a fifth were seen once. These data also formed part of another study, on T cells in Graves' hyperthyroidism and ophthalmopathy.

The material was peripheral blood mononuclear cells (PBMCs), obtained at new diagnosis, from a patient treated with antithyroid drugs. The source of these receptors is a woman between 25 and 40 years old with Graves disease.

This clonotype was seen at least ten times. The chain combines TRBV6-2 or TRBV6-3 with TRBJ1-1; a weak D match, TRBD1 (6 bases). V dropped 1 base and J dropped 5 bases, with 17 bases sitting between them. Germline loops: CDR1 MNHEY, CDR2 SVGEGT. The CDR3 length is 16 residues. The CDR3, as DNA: TGTGCCAGCAGTTACTGGGGGGCGCGAGATGGAACTGAAGCTTTCTTT. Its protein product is CASSYWGARDGTEAFF.

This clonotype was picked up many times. CDR3 region: CASSLGTVGYTF. For the CDR3, the DNA is TGTGCCAGCAGCTTAGGGACAGTCGGCTACACCTTC. This sequence joins TRBV11-2 and TRBJ1-2, with D maybe TRBD1 (6 bases). The germline V gene encodes CDR1 SGHAT and CDR2 FQNNGV. This CDR3 has 12 amino acids. V lost 1 base to trimming and J lost 8 bases, with 8 bases between them.